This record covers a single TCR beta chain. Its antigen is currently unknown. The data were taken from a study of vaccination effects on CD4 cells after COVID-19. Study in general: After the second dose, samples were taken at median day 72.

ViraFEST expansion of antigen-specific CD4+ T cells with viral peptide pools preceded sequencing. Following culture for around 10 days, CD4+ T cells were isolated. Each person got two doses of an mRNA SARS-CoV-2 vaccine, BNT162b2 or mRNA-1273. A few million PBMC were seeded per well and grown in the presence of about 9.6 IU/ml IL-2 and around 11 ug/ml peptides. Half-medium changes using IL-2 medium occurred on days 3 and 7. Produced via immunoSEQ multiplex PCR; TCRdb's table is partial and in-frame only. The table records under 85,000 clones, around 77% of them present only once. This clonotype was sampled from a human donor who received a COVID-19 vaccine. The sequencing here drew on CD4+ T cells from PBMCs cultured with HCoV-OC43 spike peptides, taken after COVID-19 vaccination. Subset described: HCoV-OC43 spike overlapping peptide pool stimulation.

CDR3 protein: CASSLPSGQGRQPQHF. In nucleotides, the CDR3 is TGTGCCAGCAGCTTACCCTCAGGACAGGGACGACAGCCCCAGCATTTT. The rearrangement links TRBV7-6 to TRBJ1-5, with 8 bases matching TRBD1. Germline CDR1 is SGHVS and CDR2 is FNYEAQ. V trimming: 2 bases; J trimming: 7 bases; junction bases outside the gene matches: 10. CDR3 length equals 16 residues.